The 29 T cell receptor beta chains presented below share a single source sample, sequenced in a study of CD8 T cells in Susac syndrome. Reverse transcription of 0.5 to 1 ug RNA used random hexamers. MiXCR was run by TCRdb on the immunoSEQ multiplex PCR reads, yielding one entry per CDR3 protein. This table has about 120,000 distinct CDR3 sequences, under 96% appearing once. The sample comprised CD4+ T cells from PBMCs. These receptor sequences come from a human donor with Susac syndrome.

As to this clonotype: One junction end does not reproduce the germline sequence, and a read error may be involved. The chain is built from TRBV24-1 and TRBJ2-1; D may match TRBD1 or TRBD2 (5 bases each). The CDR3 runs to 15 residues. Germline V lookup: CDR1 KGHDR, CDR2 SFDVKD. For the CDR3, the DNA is TGTGCCACCAGTCATTTCCGGGACGGCCGAGGGGAGCAGTTCTTC. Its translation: CATSHFRDGRGEQFF.

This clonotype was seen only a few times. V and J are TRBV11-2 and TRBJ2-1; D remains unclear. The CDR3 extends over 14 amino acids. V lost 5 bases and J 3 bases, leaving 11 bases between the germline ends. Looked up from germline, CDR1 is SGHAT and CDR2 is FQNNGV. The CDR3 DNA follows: TGTGCCAGCAGCCCCTCGACTGGCTACAATGAGCAGTTCTTC. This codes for CASSPSTGYNEQFF.

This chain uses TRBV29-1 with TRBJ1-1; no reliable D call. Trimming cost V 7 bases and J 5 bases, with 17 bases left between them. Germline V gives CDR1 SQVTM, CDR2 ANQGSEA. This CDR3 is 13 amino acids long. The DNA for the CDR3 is TGCAGCGCAAAAGGAGGGTTCCAGACTGAAGCTTTCTTT. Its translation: CSAKGGFQTEAFF.

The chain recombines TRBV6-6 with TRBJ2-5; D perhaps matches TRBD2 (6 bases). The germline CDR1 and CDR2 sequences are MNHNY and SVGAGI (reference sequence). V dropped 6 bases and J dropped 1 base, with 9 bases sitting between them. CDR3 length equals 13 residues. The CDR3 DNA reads TGTGCCAGCAGGTCCGGGGGCCAAGAGACCCAGTACTTC. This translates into CASRSGGQETQYF.

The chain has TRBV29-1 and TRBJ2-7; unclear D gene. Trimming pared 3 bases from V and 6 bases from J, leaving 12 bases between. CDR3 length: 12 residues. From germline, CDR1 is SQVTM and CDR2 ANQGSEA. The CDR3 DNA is TGCAGCGTTGATCAGCGATCAGGCGAGCAGTACTTC. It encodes CSVDQRSGEQYF.

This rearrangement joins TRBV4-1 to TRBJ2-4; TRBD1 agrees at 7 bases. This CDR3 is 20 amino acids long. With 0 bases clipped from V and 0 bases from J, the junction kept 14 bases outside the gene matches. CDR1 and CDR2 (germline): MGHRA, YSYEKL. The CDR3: CASSQDHRAGGPPAKNIQYF. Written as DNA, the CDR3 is TGCGCCAGCAGCCAAGATCACAGGGCAGGGGGTCCACCAGCCAAAAACATTCAGTACTTC.

The CDR3 DNA follows: TGTGCCAGCAGCGTCGACAGGGAGACGCCCCAGCATTTT. Its translation is CASSVDRETPQHF. J is TRBJ1-5 and V is TRBV7-2; 7 bases are a match to TRBD1. Trimming removed 5 bases from V and 9 bases from J; junction bases left unmatched: 7. Germline V gene sequence: CDR1 SGHTA, CDR2 FQGNSA. This CDR3 comprises 13 residues.

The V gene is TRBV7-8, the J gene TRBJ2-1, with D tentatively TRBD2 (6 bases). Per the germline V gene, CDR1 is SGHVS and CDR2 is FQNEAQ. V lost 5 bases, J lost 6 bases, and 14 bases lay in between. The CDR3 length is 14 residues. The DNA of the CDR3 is TGTGCCAGCAGCGGGGGACTGAACTTCAATGAGCAGTTCTTC. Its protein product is CASSGGLNFNEQFF.

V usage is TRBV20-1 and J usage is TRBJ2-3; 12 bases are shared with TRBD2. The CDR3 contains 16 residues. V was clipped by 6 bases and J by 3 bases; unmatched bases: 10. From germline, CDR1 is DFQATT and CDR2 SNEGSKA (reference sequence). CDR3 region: CSAISVGLAGTDTQYF. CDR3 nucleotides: TGCAGTGCAATCTCGGTAGGACTAGCGGGAACAGATACGCAGTATTTT.

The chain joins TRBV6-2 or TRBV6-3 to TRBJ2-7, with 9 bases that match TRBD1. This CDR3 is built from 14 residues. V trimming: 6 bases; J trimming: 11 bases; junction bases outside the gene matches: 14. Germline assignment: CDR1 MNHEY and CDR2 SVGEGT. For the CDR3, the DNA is TGTGCCAGCAGACCGCTAGGGACAGGGAATGGCGAGTACTTC. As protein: CASRPLGTGNGEYF.

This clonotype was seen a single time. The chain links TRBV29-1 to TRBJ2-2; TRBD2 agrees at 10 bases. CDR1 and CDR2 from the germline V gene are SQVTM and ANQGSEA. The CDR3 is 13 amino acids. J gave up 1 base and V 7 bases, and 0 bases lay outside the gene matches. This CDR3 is CSASGRNTGELFF. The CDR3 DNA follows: TGCAGCGCTAGCGGGAGGAACACCGGGGAGCTGTTTTTT.

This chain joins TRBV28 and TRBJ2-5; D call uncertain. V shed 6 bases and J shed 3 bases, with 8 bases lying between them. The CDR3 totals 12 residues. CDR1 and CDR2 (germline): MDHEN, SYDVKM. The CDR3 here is CASRFGKETQYF. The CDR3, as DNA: TGTGCCAGCAGATTCGGTAAAGAGACCCAGTACTTC. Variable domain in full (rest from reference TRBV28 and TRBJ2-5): DVKVTQSSRYLVKRTGEKVFLECVQDMDHENMFWYRQDPGLGLRLIYFSYDVKMKEKGDIPEGYSVSREKKERFSLILESASTNQTSMYLCASRFGKETQYFGPGTRLLVL.

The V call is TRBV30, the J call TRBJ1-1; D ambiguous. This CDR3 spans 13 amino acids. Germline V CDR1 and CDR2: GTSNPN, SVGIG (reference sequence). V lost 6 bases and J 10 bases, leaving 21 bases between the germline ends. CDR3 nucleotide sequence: TGTGCCTGTTTCACCAGGCTGCGTATAGCAGCTTTCTTT. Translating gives CACFTRLRIAAFF.

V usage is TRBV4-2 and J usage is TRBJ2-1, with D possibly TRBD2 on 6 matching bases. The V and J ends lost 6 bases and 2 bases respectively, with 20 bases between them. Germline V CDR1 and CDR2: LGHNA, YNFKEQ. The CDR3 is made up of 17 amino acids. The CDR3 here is CASRTDGGDFTYNEQFF. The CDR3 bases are TGTGCCAGCAGAACGGATGGCGGGGACTTTACCTACAATGAGCAGTTCTTC.

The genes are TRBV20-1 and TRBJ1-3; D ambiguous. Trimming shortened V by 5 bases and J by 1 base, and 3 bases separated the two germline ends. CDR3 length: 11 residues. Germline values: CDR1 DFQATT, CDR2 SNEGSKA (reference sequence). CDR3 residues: CSAPSGNTIYF. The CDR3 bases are TGCAGTGCTCCTTCTGGAAACACCATATATTTT.

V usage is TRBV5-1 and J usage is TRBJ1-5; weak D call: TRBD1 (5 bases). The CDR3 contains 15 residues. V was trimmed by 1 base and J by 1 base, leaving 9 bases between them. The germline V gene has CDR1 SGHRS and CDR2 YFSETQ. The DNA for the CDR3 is TGCGCCAGCAGCTTGCTCGGGGGAAGCAATCAGCCCCAGCATTTT. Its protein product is CASSLLGGSNQPQHF.

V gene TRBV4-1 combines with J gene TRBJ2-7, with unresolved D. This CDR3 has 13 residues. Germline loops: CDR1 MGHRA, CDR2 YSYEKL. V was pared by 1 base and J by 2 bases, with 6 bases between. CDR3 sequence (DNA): TGCGCCAGCAGCCAAGTCCCCCCCTACGAGCAGTACTTC. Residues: CASSQVPPYEQYF.

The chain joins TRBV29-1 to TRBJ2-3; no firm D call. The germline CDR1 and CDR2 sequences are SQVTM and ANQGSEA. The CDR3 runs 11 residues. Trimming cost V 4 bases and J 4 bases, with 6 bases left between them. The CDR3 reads CSVAYSDTQYF. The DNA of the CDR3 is TGCAGCGTTGCTTACTCAGATACGCAGTATTTT.

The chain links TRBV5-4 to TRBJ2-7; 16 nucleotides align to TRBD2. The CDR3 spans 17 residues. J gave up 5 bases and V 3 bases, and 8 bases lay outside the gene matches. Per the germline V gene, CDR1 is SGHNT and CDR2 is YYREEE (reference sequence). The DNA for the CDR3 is TGTGCCAGCAGCTACGGGACTAGCGGGAGGGCCAAGGACGAGCAGTACTTC. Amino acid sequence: CASSYGTSGRAKDEQYF.

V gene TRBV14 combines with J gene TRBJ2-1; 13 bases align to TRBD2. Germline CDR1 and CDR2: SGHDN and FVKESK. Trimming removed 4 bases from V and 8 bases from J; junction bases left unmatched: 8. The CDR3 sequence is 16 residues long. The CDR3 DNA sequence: TGTGCCAGCAGCCCTCTCGGACTAGCGGGAGCCCATGAGCAGTTCTTC. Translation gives CASSPLGLAGAHEQFF.

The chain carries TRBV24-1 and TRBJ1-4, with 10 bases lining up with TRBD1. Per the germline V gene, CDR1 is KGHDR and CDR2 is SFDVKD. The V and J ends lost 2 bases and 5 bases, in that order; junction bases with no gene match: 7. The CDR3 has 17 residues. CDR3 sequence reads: CATSDSAGQGMNEKLFF. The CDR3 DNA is TGTGCCACCAGTGATTCCGCGGGACAGGGGATGAATGAAAAACTGTTTTTT.

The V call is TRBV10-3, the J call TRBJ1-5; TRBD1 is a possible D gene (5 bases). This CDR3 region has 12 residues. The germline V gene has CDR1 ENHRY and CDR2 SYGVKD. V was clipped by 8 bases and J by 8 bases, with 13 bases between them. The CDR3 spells CAIGAGSEPQHF. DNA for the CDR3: TGTGCCATCGGGGCAGGCTCTGAGCCCCAGCATTTT.

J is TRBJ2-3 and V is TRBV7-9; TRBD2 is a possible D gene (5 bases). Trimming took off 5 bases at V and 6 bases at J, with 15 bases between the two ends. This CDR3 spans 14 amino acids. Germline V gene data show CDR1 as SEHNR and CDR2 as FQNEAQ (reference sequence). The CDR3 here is CASSPHRGSDTQYF. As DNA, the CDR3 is TGTGCCAGCAGCCCCCACCGGGGAAGTGATACGCAGTATTTT.

The CDR3 DNA follows: TGTGCCAGTAGTACCGGACTCTCCACAGATACGCAGTATTTT. It yields the protein CASSTGLSTDTQYF. This chain links TRBV19 with TRBJ2-3; a possible D gene is TRBD2 (5 bases). Germline loops: CDR1 LNHDA, CDR2 SQIVND (reference sequence). V lost 4 bases and J 2 bases, leaving 10 bases between the germline ends. The CDR3 is made up of 14 amino acids.

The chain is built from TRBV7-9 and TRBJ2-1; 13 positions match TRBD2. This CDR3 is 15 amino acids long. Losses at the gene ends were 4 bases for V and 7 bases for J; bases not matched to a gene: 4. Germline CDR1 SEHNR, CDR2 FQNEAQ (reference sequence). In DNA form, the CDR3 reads TGTGCCAGCAGCTCCCGGACTAGCGGGAGTAATGAGCAGTTCTTC. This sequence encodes CASSSRTSGSNEQFF.

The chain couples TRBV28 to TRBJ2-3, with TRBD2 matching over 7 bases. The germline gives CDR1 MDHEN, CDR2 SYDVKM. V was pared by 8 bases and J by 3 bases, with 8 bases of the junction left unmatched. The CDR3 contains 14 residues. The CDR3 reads CASGTGGGTDTQYF. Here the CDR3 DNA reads TGTGCCAGCGGTACGGGAGGTGGGACAGATACGCAGTATTTT.

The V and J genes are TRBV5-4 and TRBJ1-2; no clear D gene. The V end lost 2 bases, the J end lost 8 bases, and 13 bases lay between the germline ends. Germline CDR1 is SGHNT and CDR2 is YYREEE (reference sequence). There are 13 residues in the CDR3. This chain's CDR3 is CASSLEGRWGYTF. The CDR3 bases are TGTGCCAGCAGCTTAGAAGGGCGTTGGGGCTACACCTTC.

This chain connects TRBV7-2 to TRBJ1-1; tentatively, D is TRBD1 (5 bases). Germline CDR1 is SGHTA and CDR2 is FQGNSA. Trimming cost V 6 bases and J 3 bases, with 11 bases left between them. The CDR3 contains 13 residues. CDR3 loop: CASRGTWDTEAFF. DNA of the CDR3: TGTGCCAGCAGGGGGACTTGGGACACTGAAGCTTTCTTT.

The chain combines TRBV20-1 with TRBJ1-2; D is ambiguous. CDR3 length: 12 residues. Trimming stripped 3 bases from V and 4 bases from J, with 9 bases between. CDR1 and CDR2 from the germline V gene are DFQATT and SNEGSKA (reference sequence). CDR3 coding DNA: TGCAGTGCTAGTCACCCACCCTATGGCTACACCTTC. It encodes CSASHPPYGYTF.